One TCR beta chain is described in this entry. The antigen this receptor binds is unknown. One base away there is no much larger clone; base qualities are not given. The sample is drawn from a study of blood T cells in healthy people across ages (dated by TCRdb to between 2015 and 2016). The study in broad terms: In model experiments, template switching captured roughly one uniquely barcoded TCR beta cDNA molecule for every two T cells. Age-related changes in TCR beta repertoire diversity were measured in the study by deep sequencing normalized with unique cDNA molecular identifiers. Donors were grouped into four age groups: young (average 16 years), middle-aged (over 35), aged (62) and long-lived (around 80). Donors of different ages were randomly distributed across sequencing lanes to avoid experimental bias. Using the same blood draw, the study looked at two additional independent replicas of 1 million unique cDNA reads for two donors, one aged 18 to 30 and the other aged 80 or older. Points the paper makes about the study in general: Compared with the aged group, the long-lived group had more naive CD4+ T cells, fewer expanded clones and increased TCR diversity, a pattern suggesting age selection. The percentage of naive T cells measured by flow cytometry correlated strongly with observed TCR beta diversity. Estimates of total diversity from one million sequenced T cells were regarded as lower bounds and underestimates. As age increased, observed TCR beta diversity per million T cells dropped in a roughly linear way, and a significant reduction was already evident by age roughly 36. Donor CMV infection status was unknown, potentially confounding age-related changes in expanded clonotypes. Because profiling used bulk unsorted PBMCs, naive and antigen-experienced compartments could not be compared conclusively.

The library was made by 5' RACE. The data were produced on an Illumina HiSeq 2500. A second roughly 7 to 12 cycle PCR used a sample-barcoded 5' primer and a J-beta primer mix. A unique molecular identifier was introduced onto each TCR beta cDNA molecule by a template-switch 5' adaptor carrying 12 random nucleotides. At least 3 million CDR3-containing paired-end reads were obtained from each sample. The Mint cDNA synthesis kit, primed by a TRBC-specific oligonucleotide, was used to synthesize first-strand cDNA from all RNA. Following uracil-DNA glycosylase treatment, a first 18-cycle PCR with universal primers M1SS and BC2_uni_R was performed on all cDNA. On the authors' methods: Each sample was normalized by randomly selecting 1 million high-quality reads, each carrying a distinct molecular identifier. Reads sharing molecular identifiers were discarded rather than binned into consensus sequences. CDR3 identification, clonotype clustering and error correction used MiTCR with a Q25 quality threshold and the strictest error-elimination algorithm. A nonparametric unseen species model with Euler transformation was used to estimate lower-bound total TCR beta diversity. Using fastp trimming at Q25 and MiXCR clonotype assembly, TCRdb reanalyzed the public sequencing data and kept in-frame beta chains. Each entry is one CDR3 protein sequence, shown with its most common DNA and genes. The V and J calls come from TCRdb's annotation, not from the publication. The sample table lists almost 1 million distinct CDR3 sequences, 45% to 60% of them with a count of one. The ten top clones hold about a fifth of the sample.

The roughly 37 donors, aged about 6 to 95 years, were systemically healthy Caucasian individuals from Russia. Each donor gave about 9.7 milliliters of peripheral blood, drawn into EDTA-treated Vacutainer tubes. Ficoll-Paque density-gradient centrifugation was used to isolate PBMCs, with at least 6 million per sample. Trizol reagent was used to extract total RNA from PBMCs, with at least 6 micrograms per sample. Naive CD45RAhigh/CD27high T cell percentages were measured by flow cytometry on a PBMC aliquot from every donor. The sequencing input was blood. This TCR came from a woman aged 55-69 years in good health.

In nucleotides, the sequence is TGCAGCGTTGTAGGATGGGGACTAGCGGGAGGGGCCCCCTACGAGCAGTACTTC. The translation is CSVVGWGLAGGAPYEQYF. The chain is made from TRBV29-1 and TRBJ2-7, with 16 central nucleotides matching TRBD2. The germline V gene gives CDR1 as SQVTM and CDR2 as ANQGSEA. The CDR3 sequence holds 18 residues, the cysteine and phenylalanine included. Only CDR3 DNA is held: 54 bases, read in frame from base 1. For this chain, trimming is 4 bases at the V end and 2 bases at the J end, and the number of junction bases without a gene match is 11.